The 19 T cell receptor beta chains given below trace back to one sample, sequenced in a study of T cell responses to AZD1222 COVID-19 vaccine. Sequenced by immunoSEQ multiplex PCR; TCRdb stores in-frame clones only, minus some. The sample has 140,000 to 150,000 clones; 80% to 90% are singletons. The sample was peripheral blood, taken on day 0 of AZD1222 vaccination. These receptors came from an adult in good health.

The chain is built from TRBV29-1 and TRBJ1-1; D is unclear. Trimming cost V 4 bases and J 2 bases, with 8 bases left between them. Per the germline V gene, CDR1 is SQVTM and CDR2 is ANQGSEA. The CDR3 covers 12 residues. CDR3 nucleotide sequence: TGCAGCGTTGTGATGTTAAACACTGAAGCTTTCTTT. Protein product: CSVVMLNTEAFF.

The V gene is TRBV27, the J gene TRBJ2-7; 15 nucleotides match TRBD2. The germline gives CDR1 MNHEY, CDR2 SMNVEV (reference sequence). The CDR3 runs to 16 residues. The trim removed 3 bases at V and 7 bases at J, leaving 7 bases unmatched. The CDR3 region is CASSFRTSGRAREQYF. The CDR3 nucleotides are TGTGCCAGCAGTTTCCGGACTAGCGGGAGGGCCCGGGAGCAGTACTTC.

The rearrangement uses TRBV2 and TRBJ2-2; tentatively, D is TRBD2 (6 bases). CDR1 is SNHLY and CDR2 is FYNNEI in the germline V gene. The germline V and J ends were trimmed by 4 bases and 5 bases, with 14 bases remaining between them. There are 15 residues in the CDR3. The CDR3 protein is CASSVSRGRTGELFF. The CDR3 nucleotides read TGTGCCAGCAGTGTATCACGGGGGAGGACCGGGGAGCTGTTTTTT.

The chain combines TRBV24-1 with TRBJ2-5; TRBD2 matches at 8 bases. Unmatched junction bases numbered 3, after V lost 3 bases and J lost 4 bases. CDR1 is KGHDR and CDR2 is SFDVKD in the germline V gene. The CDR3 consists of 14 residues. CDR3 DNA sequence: TGTGCCACCAGTGATACACGGGGGGGAGAGACCCAGTACTTC. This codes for CATSDTRGGETQYF.

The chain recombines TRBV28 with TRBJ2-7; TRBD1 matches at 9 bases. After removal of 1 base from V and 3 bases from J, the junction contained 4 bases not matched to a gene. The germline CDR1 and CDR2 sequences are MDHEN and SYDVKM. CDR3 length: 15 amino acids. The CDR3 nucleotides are TGTGCCAGCAGTTTATATGGGACAGGGAACTACGAGCAGTACTTC. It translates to CASSLYGTGNYEQYF. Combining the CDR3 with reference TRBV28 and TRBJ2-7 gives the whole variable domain DVKVTQSSRYLVKRTGEKVFLECVQDMDHENMFWYRQDPGLGLRLIYFSYDVKMKEKGDIPEGYSVSREKKERFSLILESASTNQTSMYLCASSLYGTGNYEQYFGPGTRLTVT.

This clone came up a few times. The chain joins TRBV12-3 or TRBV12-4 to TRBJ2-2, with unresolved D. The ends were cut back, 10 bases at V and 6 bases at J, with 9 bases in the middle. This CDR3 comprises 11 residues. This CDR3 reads CAIHSAGELFF. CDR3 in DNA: TGTGCCATCCACAGCGCCGGGGAGCTGTTTTTT.

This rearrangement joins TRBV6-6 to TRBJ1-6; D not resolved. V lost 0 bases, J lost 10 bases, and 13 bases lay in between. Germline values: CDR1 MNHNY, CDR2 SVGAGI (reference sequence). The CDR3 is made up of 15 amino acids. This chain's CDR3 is CASSYSNPWRSPLHF. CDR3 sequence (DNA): TGTGCCAGCAGTTACTCGAATCCCTGGAGGTCACCCCTCCACTTT.

The CDR3, as DNA: TGTGCCAGCAGTGAAGAGGGAACTCAAGAGACCCAGTACTTC. It encodes CASSEEGTQETQYF. The chain has TRBV6-1 and TRBJ2-5; D not resolved. The CDR3 loop spans 14 amino acids. The germline V gene has CDR1 MNHNS and CDR2 SASEGT. Trimming pared 1 base from V and 2 bases from J, leaving 8 bases between.

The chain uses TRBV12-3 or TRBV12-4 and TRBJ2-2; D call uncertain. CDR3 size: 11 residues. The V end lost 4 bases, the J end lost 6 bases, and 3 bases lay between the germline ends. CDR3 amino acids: CASSWSGELFF. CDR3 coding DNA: TGTGCCAGCAGTTGGTCCGGGGAGCTGTTTTTT.

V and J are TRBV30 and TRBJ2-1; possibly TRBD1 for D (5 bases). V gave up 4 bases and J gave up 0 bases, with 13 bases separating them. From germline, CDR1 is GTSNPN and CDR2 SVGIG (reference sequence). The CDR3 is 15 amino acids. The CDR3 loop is CAWTDSSHSYNEQFF. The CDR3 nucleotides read TGTGCCTGGACCGACAGCTCTCACTCCTACAATGAGCAGTTCTTC.

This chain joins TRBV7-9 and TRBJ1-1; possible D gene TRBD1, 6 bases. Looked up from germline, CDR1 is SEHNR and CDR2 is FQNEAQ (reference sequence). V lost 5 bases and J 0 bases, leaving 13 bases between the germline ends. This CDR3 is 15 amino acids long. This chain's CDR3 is CASSGTGFVNTEAFF. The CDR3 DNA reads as TGTGCCAGCAGCGGCACAGGGTTCGTGAACACTGAAGCTTTCTTT.

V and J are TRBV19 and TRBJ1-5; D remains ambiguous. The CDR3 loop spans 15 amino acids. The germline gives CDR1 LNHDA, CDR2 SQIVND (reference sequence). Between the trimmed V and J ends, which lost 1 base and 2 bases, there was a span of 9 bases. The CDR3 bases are TGTGCCAGTAGTATAGTTGGGGTCGGCAATCAGCCCCAGCATTTT. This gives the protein CASSIVGVGNQPQHF.

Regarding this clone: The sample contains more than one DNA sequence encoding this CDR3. The CDR3 DNA reads as TGTGCCAGCTCCCTTCAAGAGACCCAGTACTTC. It yields the protein CASSLQETQYF. The genes are TRBV18 and TRBJ2-5, with D unclear. Trimming stripped 6 bases from V and 2 bases from J, with 4 bases between. Germline V lookup: CDR1 KGHSH, CDR2 LQKENI. This CDR3 contains 11 residues. Complete variable domain (other parts from reference TRBV18 and TRBJ2-5): NAGVMQNPRHLVRRRGQEARLRCSPMKGHSHVYWYRQLPEEGLKFMVYLQKENIIDESGMPKERFSAEFPKEGPSILRIQQVVRGDSAAYFCASSLQETQYFGPGTRLLVL.

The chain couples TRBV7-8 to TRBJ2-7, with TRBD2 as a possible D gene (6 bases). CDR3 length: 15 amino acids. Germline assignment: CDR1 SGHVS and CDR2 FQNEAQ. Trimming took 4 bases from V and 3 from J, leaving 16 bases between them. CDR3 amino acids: CASSSLTRSSYEQYF. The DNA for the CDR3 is TGTGCCAGCAGCTCCTTGACTAGAAGTAGCTACGAGCAGTACTTC.

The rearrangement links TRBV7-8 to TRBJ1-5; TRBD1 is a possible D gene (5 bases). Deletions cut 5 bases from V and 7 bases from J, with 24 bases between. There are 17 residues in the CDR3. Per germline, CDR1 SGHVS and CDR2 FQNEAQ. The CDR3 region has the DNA TGTGCCAGCAGCGCGCGGGGGACGGGGCTCGTAGGCCAGCCCCAGCATTTT. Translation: CASSARGTGLVGQPQHF. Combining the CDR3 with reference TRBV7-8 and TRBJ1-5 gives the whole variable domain GAGVSQSPRYKVAKRGQDVALRCDPISGHVSLFWYQQALGQGPEFLTYFQNEAQLDKSGLPSDRFFAERPEGSVSTLKIQRTQQEDSAVYLCASSARGTGLVGQPQHFGDGTRLSIL.

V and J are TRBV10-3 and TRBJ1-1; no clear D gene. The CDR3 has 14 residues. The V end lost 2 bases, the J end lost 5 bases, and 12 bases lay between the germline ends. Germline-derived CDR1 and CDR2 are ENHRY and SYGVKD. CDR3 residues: CAISEREGRTEAFF. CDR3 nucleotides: TGTGCCATCAGTGAGAGAGAAGGGAGAACTGAAGCTTTCTTT.

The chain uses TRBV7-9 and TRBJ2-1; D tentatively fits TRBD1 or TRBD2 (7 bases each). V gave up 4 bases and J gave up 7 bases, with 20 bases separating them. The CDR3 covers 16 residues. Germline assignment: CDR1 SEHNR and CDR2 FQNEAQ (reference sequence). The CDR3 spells CASSYWEGAKKNEQFF. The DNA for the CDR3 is TGTGCCAGCAGCTACTGGGAGGGGGCCAAAAAAAATGAGCAGTTCTTC. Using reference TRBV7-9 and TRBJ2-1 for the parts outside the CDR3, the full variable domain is DTGVSQNPRHKITKRGQNVTFRCDPISEHNRLYWYRQTLGQGPEFLTYFQNEAQLEKSRLLSDRFSAERPKGSFSTLEIQRTEQGDSAMYLCASSYWEGAKKNEQFFGPGTRLTVL.

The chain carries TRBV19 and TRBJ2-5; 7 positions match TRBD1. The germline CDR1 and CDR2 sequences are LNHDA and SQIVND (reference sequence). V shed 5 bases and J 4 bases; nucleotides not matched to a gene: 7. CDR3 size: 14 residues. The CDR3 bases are TGTGCCAGTAGTCTAGGGGACAGCCGAGAGACCCAGTACTTC. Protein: CASSLGDSRETQYF.

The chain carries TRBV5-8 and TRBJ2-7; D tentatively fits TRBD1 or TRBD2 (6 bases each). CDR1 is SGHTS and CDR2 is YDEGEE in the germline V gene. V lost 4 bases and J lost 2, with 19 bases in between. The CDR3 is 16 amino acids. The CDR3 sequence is CASSPGAGYEAYEQYF. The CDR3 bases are TGTGCCAGCAGCCCGGGGGCCGGGTACGAAGCCTACGAGCAGTACTTC.